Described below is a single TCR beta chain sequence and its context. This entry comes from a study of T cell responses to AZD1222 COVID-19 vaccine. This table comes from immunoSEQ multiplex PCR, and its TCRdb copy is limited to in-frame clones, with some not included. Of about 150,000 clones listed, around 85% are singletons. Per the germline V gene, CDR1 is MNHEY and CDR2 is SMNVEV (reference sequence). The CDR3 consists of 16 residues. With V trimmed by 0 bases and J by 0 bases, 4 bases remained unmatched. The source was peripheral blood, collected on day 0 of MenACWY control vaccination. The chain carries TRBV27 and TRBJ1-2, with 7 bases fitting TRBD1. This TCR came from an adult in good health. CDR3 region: CASSLSGTGANYGYTF. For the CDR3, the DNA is TGTGCCAGCAGTTTATCGGGCACAGGGGCTAACTATGGCTACACCTTC.